Below are 25 T cell receptor beta chains sequenced from a single sample in a study of radiotherapy plus CTLA-4 blockade in lung cancer. Method: immunoSEQ multiplex PCR; TCRdb's copy keeps in-frame clones and lacks some. The repertoire holds 85,000 to 90,000 clones, roughly 86% seen once, with 16% in the top ten. The sequencing used peripheral blood, collected from a patient treated with radiotherapy plus ipilimumab. The receptors derive from a human donor with non-small cell lung cancer that progressed on radiotherapy plus ipilimumab.

The chain combines TRBV19 with TRBJ1-1; no clear D gene. V lost 7 bases and J 2 bases, leaving 14 bases between the germline ends. The V gene's germline CDR1 is LNHDA and CDR2 SQIVND (reference sequence). CDR3 length equals 14 residues. The chain's CDR3 is CASTKIGRNTEAFF. CDR3 sequence (DNA): TGTGCCAGTACTAAAATCGGGCGCAACACTGAAGCTTTCTTT.

The V call is TRBV19, the J call TRBJ1-1; maybe TRBD1 (6 bases). Germline V gene sequence: CDR1 LNHDA, CDR2 SQIVND (reference sequence). V was cut by 4 bases and J by 5 bases, with 26 bases left in between. The CDR3 runs to 18 residues. CDR3 residues: CASSTSPRLRGGGTEAFF. The DNA of the CDR3 is TGTGCCAGTAGTACCTCTCCCCGCCTCAGGGGAGGAGGGACTGAAGCTTTCTTT.

The chain recombines TRBV7-3 with TRBJ1-2, with 8 bases identical to TRBD1. Trimming removed 5 bases from V and 5 bases from J; junction bases left unmatched: 10. The germline V gene has CDR1 SGHTA and CDR2 FQGTGA. The CDR3 has 15 residues. This CDR3 reads CASSPGRNRGYGYTF. The DNA for the CDR3 is TGTGCCAGCAGCCCAGGCCGCAACAGGGGGTATGGCTACACCTTC.

The chain recombines TRBV7-9 with TRBJ2-3, with TRBD2 matching over 9 bases. From germline, CDR1 is SEHNR and CDR2 FQNEAQ (reference sequence). The CDR3 sequence is 15 residues long. Germline trimming cut 0 bases from V and 5 bases from J; bases unmatched to any gene: 3. The CDR3: CASSLAREGLDTQYF. CDR3 DNA: TGTGCCAGCAGCTTAGCGCGGGAGGGCCTAGATACGCAGTATTTT.

The V gene is TRBV6-1, the J gene TRBJ2-3, with 9 nucleotides matching TRBD2. Germline assignment: CDR1 MNHNS and CDR2 SASEGT. Losses at the gene ends were 5 bases for V and 3 bases for J; bases not matched to a gene: 3. The CDR3 spans 14 residues. The DNA for the CDR3 is TGTGCCAGCAGTAAAAGCGGGGGGACAGATACGCAGTATTTT. It is translated as CASSKSGGTDTQYF.

The chain links TRBV2 to TRBJ1-2; no clear D gene. V was cut by 8 bases and J by 8 bases, with 15 bases left in between. CDR1 and CDR2 from the germline V gene are SNHLY and FYNNEI. The CDR3 has 12 amino acids. The CDR3 sequence is CASSRTPAGYTF. Written as DNA, the CDR3 is TGTGCCAGCTCTCGGACTCCGGCGGGCTACACCTTC.

V is TRBV15 and J is TRBJ2-5, with D possibly TRBD1 on 5 matching bases. Trimming shortened V by 3 bases and J by 5 bases, and 7 bases separated the two germline ends. The germline V gene has CDR1 LNHNV and CDR2 YYDKDF (reference sequence). The CDR3 sequence is 12 residues long. The CDR3 DNA is TGTGCCACCAGCAGGGGGCTCGAGACCCAGTACTTC. It encodes CATSRGLETQYF. The full variable domain, rest sourced from reference TRBV15 and TRBJ2-5, is DAMVIQNPRYQVTQFGKPVTLSCSQTLNHNVMYWYQQKSSQAPKLLFHYYDKDFNNEADTPDNFQSRRPNTSFCFLDIRSPGLGDTAMYLCATSRGLETQYFGPGTRLLVL.

The V call is TRBV28, the J call TRBJ2-1, with D unclear. This CDR3 comprises 14 residues. Between the trimmed V and J ends, which lost 7 bases and 7 bases, there was a span of 17 bases. Germline loops: CDR1 MDHEN, CDR2 SYDVKM. CDR3 nucleotide sequence: TGTGCCAGCATCCTTACGGGTACAGTTAATGAGCAGTTCTTC. This gives the protein CASILTGTVNEQFF. Looking up the rest from reference TRBV28 and TRBJ2-1 gives the full variable domain: DVKVTQSSRYLVKRTGEKVFLECVQDMDHENMFWYRQDPGLGLRLIYFSYDVKMKEKGDIPEGYSVSREKKERFSLILESASTNQTSMYLCASILTGTVNEQFFGPGTRLTVL.

J is TRBJ2-3 and V is TRBV14; TRBD2 aligns across 11 bases. There are 16 residues in the CDR3. Germline assignment: CDR1 SGHDN and CDR2 FVKESK. V was clipped by 8 bases and J by 2 bases; unmatched bases: 9. The CDR3 region is CASSRTSGHPTDTQYF. CDR3 sequence (DNA): TGTGCCAGCTCAAGGACTAGCGGGCATCCCACAGATACGCAGTATTTT.

This rearrangement joins TRBV30 to TRBJ1-4; maybe TRBD1 (5 bases). Germline CDR1 GTSNPN, CDR2 SVGIG (reference sequence). V was pared by 2 bases and J by 5 bases, with 12 bases between. The CDR3 is 14 amino acids. CDR3 sequence reads: CAWSRQFGNEKLFF. CDR3 sequence (DNA): TGTGCCTGGAGTCGACAGTTCGGAAATGAAAAACTGTTTTTT.

This clone was detected only once. J is TRBJ2-5 and V is TRBV7-2; tentative D call: TRBD2 (6 bases). The CDR3 runs to 15 residues. V was cut by 0 bases and J by 2 bases, with 10 bases left in between. The germline CDR1 and CDR2 sequences are SGHTA and FQGNSA. This CDR3 is CASSLAGLRQETQYF. CDR3 nucleotide sequence: TGTGCCAGCAGCTTAGCGGGACTCCGACAAGAGACCCAGTACTTC. The variable domain in full, completed from reference TRBV7-2 and TRBJ2-5, reads GAGVSQSPSNKVTEKGKDVELRCDPISGHTALYWYRQSLGQGLEFLIYFQGNSAPDKSGLPSDRFSAERTGGSVSTLTIQRTQQEDSAVYLCASSLAGLRQETQYFGPGTRLLVL.

The chain links TRBV6-1 to TRBJ1-1; tentative D call: TRBD1 (6 bases). With 9 bases removed from V and 3 bases from J, the gap between germline ends came to 17 bases. Germline CDR1 and CDR2: MNHNS and SASEGT. CDR3 length: 14 amino acids. The CDR3 coding sequence is TGTGCCAGTACCCAGGGGTTAGGCGACACTGAAGCTTTCTTT. It codes for CASTQGLGDTEAFF.

The chain employs TRBV6-4 and TRBJ2-1, with D unclear. The V and J ends lost 7 bases and 6 bases respectively, with 4 bases between them. From germline, CDR1 is MRHNA and CDR2 SNTAGT. This CDR3 has 10 amino acids. The CDR3 DNA sequence: TGTGCCAGCATCCCCAATGAGCAGTTCTTC. The encoded protein is CASIPNEQFF.

The rearrangement uses TRBV11-3 and TRBJ1-3; a possible D gene is TRBD1 (6 bases). Germline V gene sequence: CDR1 SGHNT, CDR2 YENEEA. Trimming left V 5 bases short and J 4 bases short, with 21 bases between. CDR3 length: 17 amino acids. For the CDR3, the DNA is TGTGCCAGCAGCCCACGAAGGGGGGAAAGACCCGGAAACACCATATATTTT. Encoded protein: CASSPRRGERPGNTIYF.

The chain couples TRBV23-1 to TRBJ2-3; D not certain. TRBV23-1 is an open reading frame whose function is uncertain. The germline V and J ends were trimmed by 1 base and 5 bases, with 13 bases remaining between them. The CDR3 covers 15 residues. CDR3 sequence (DNA): TGCGCCAGCAGTCAATTGTGGTCCCCTTTAGATACGCAGTATTTT. Encoded protein: CASSQLWSPLDTQYF.

This clone was recorded a few times. The chain joins TRBV7-9 to TRBJ2-3, with 8 bases aligning to TRBD2. CDR3 length: 16 residues. After removal of 5 bases from V and 5 bases from J, the junction contained 12 bases not matched to a gene. The germline gives CDR1 SEHNR, CDR2 FQNEAQ (reference sequence). This CDR3 reads CASSPDRSGGEDTQYF. The CDR3 nucleotides read TGTGCCAGCAGCCCAGACCGGAGCGGGGGAGAAGATACGCAGTATTTT.

The chain recombines TRBV13 with TRBJ2-7; no firm D call. There are 13 residues in the CDR3. The V end lost 3 bases, the J end lost 3 bases, and 9 bases lay between the germline ends. The germline V gene encodes CDR1 PRHDT and CDR2 FYEKMQ (reference sequence). The CDR3 protein is CASSLGLVYEQYF. DNA of the CDR3: TGTGCCAGCAGCTTGGGCCTGGTCTACGAGCAGTACTTC.

This chain connects TRBV30 to TRBJ1-5, with D unresolved. CDR3 length equals 14 residues. The V gene's germline CDR1 is GTSNPN and CDR2 SVGIG (reference sequence). V was trimmed by 0 bases and J by 0 bases, leaving 6 bases between them. The CDR3 reads CAWSVAASNQPQHF. CDR3 bases: TGTGCCTGGAGTGTCGCAGCTAGCAATCAGCCCCAGCATTTT.

The V gene is TRBV7-3, the J gene TRBJ2-3, with 7 bases lining up with TRBD2. The CDR3 contains 18 residues. Germline V gene data show CDR1 as SGHTA and CDR2 as FQGTGA. Unmatched junction bases numbered 14, after V lost 4 bases and J lost 1 base. The CDR3 coding sequence is TGTGCCAGCAGCTCGGGACTATCTTGGGTGGGAGGCACAGATACGCAGTATTTT. It is translated as CASSSGLSWVGGTDTQYF. Together with reference TRBV7-3 and TRBJ2-3, the CDR3 gives the full variable domain: GAGVSQTPSNKVTEKGKYVELRCDPISGHTALYWYRQSLGQGPEFLIYFQGTGAADDSGLPNDRFFAVRPEGSVSTLKIQRTERGDSAVYLCASSSGLSWVGGTDTQYFGPGTRLTVL.

The chain links TRBV25-1 to TRBJ1-4; 8 bases are a match to TRBD1. CDR1 is MGHDK, CDR2 SYGVNS, per germline. The CDR3 contains 16 residues. V lost 3 bases, J lost 7 bases, and 10 bases stayed unmatched. CDR3 region: CASSDSGQGWGEKLFF. The CDR3 nucleotides read TGTGCCAGCAGTGATTCCGGACAGGGATGGGGTGAAAAACTGTTTTTT.

The V gene is TRBV18, the J gene TRBJ1-1; 7 bases are a match to TRBD1. This CDR3 has 15 amino acids. Germline CDR1 reads KGHSH; CDR2 reads LQKENI. Unmatched junction bases numbered 8, after V lost 5 bases and J lost 2 bases. The CDR3: CASSIQGIPNTEAFF. In DNA, the CDR3 is TGTGCCAGCTCAATACAGGGGATCCCAAACACTGAAGCTTTCTTT. Looking up the rest from reference TRBV18 and TRBJ1-1 gives the full variable domain: NAGVMQNPRHLVRRRGQEARLRCSPMKGHSHVYWYRQLPEEGLKFMVYLQKENIIDESGMPKERFSAEFPKEGPSILRIQQVVRGDSAAYFCASSIQGIPNTEAFFGQGTRLTVV.

This sequence joins TRBV19 and TRBJ1-5, with a possible D match to TRBD1 (5 bases). Germline-derived CDR1 and CDR2 are LNHDA and SQIVND (reference sequence). This CDR3 contains 14 residues. The V end lost 11 bases, the J end lost 11 bases, and 25 bases lay between the germline ends. This CDR3 reads CAGRGGPVVPAQHF. CDR3 nucleotide sequence: TGTGCCGGAAGGGGTGGCCCTGTCGTCCCGGCCCAGCATTTT.

The chain is built from TRBV27 and TRBJ1-4, with TRBD1 as a possible D gene (6 bases). V was cut by 6 bases and J by 3 bases, with 14 bases left in between. CDR3 size: 15 residues. The germline CDR1 and CDR2 sequences are MNHEY and SMNVEV (reference sequence). The CDR3 bases are TGTGCCAGCAGCGGAGCGGGGGCGGCTAATGAAAAACTGTTTTTT. Translated, it gives CASSGAGAANEKLFF.

The gene calls are TRBV2 and TRBJ2-4; TRBD2 is a possible D gene (6 bases). The length of the CDR3 is 15 residues. V lost 3 bases, J lost 0 bases, and 9 bases lay in between. Germline assignment: CDR1 SNHLY and CDR2 FYNNEI. Here the CDR3 reads CASSDAGLAKNIQYF. CDR3 bases: TGTGCCAGCAGTGACGCGGGGCTAGCCAAAAACATTCAGTACTTC.

The chain employs TRBV28 and TRBJ2-2; TRBD1 agrees at 7 bases. Germline V gene lookup returns CDR1 MDHEN and CDR2 SYDVKM. This CDR3 is built from 12 residues. With 6 bases clipped from V and 7 bases from J, the junction kept 2 bases outside the gene matches. CDR3 amino acids: CASRNRGGELFF. The CDR3 DNA is TGTGCCAGCAGAAACAGGGGCGGGGAGCTGTTTTTT.